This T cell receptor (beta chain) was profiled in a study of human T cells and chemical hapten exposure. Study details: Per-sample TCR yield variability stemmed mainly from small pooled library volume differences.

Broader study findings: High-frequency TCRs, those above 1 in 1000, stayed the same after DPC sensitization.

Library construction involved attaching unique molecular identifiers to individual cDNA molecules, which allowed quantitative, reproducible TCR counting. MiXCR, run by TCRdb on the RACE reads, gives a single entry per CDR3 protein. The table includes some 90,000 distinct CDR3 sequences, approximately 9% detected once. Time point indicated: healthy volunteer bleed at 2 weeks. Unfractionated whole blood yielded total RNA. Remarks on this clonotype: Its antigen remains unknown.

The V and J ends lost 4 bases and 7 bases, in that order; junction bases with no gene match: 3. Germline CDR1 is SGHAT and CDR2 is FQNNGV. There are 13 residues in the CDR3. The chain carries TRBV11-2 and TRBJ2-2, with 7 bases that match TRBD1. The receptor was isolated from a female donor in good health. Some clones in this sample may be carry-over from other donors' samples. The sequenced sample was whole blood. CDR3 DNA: TGTGCCAGCAGCTCTACAGGGGACGGGGAGCTGTTTTTT. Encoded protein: CASSSTGDGELFF.